The entry below describes one TCR beta chain. The antigen is undetermined. These data are taken from a study of beta chain features in type 1 diabetes. Per germline, CDR1 SGDLS and CDR2 YYNGEE. V was pared by 6 bases and J by 0 bases, with 15 bases between. CDR3 length equals 15 residues. Whole-study results and caveats: Equally in patients and controls, PCR might preferentially amplify shorter templates.

What was sequenced were expressed TCRB transcripts, since all of the isolated RNA had been reverse transcribed. The method was immunoSEQ multiplex PCR; TCRdb's version includes in-frame clones alone and lacks a portion of them. The sample lists fewer than 650,000 clones, roughly 16% seen once, with 0.093% in the top ten. This chain joins TRBV9 and TRBJ1-1; D ambiguous. Input material: naive CD4+ T cells from blood. This receptor was obtained from a man between 18 and 29 years old in good health. CDR3 protein: CASNRGLAMNTEAFF. In DNA form, the CDR3 reads TGTGCCAGCAACCGAGGGCTTGCCATGAACACTGAAGCTTTCTTT.